These T cell receptor beta chains were read from a single sample in a study of cytomegalovirus exposure and HLA in healthy donors. Some clones are missing from TCRdb's copy, which holds only in-frame ones; the method was immunoSEQ multiplex PCR. The table includes under 300,000 clones, about 90% detected once. The sample was PBMCs. The receptors were gathered from a woman between 18 and 30 years old in good health and CMV-seronegative. CDR3s include the opening cysteine and the closing phenylalanine or tryptophan. Fields, in order: V gene, clone size, J gene, D gene, CDR3 protein, CDR3 DNA. A D gene is named only where the DNA matches it firmly. Clone size is given for some rows only: seen once, a few or many times, or a class if the clone is expanded.

>TRBV10-3|NA|TRBJ1-1|NA
CAFTRDMNTEAFF
TGTGCCTTCACCAGGGATATGAACACTGAAGCTTTCTTT
>TRBV18|NA|TRBJ1-1|TRBD1
CASSSGTANTEAFF
TGTGCCAGCTCGTCCGGGACAGCGAACACTGAAGCTTTCTTT
>TRBV4-1|NA|TRBJ1-2|NA
CASSQGRDNYGYTF
TGCGCCAGCAGCCAAGGCAGGGATAACTATGGCTACACCTTC
>TRBV7-9|NA|TRBJ1-6|TRBD1
CASSLLGTENSPLHF
TGTGCCAGCAGCTTGTTGGGGACAGAAAATTCACCCCTCCACTTT
>TRBV28|NA|TRBJ1-4|NA
CASSLSSATNEKLFF
TGTGCCAGCAGTTTATCGTCGGCAACTAATGAAAAACTGTTTTTT
>TRBV19|NA|TRBJ2-5|NA
CASSWQGSGTQYF
TGTGCCAGTAGTTGGCAGGGCAGTGGGACCCAGTACTTC
>TRBV5-1|NA|TRBJ1-2|NA
CASSLETGSLGYTF
TGCGCCAGCAGCTTGGAAACAGGGAGCCTTGGCTACACCTTC
>TRBV6-4|NA|TRBJ1-2|NA
CASSNPGHSNYGYTF
TGTGCCAGCAGTAATCCGGGACATTCCAACTATGGCTACACCTTC
>TRBV27|NA|TRBJ2-1|TRBD1
CASSLRGGAEFNEQFF
TGTGCCAGCAGTTTACGAGGGGGCGCAGAGTTCAATGAGCAGTTCTTC
>TRBV19|NA|TRBJ2-1|TRBD1
CASSAGTGPSEQFF
TGTGCCAGTAGCGCCGGGACAGGGCCGAGTGAGCAGTTCTTC
>TRBV18|NA|TRBJ2-3|TRBD2
CASSPRLAGATDTQYF
TGTGCCAGCTCACCGAGACTAGCGGGGGCCACAGATACGCAGTATTTT
>TRBV6-6|NA|TRBJ2-2|TRBD1
CASSRNRGPGELFF
TGTGCCAGCAGTCGAAACAGGGGTCCCGGGGAGCTGTTTTTT
>TRBV28|NA|TRBJ2-1|TRBD1
CASIPGTGRGHNEQFF
TGTGCCAGCATCCCAGGGACAGGGAGAGGGCACAATGAGCAGTTCTTC
>TRBV6-5|NA|TRBJ1-5|NA
CASSLAVGGQPQHF
TGTGCCAGCAGTTTAGCAGTTGGGGGGCAGCCCCAGCATTTT
>TRBV15|NA|TRBJ1-5|TRBD1
CATSVWDRGSNQPQHF
TGTGCCACCAGCGTTTGGGACAGGGGAAGCAATCAGCCCCAGCATTTT
>TRBV6-5|NA|TRBJ1-1|NA
CASSYSGGETEAFF
TGTGCCAGCAGTTACTCTGGGGGGGAAACTGAAGCTTTCTTT
>TRBV4-3|few|TRBJ2-6|NA
CASSQDAGSGANVLTF
TGCGCCAGCAGCCAAGATGCAGGGTCTGGGGCCAACGTCCTGACTTTC
>TRBV14|NA|TRBJ1-2|NA
CASSQGAGLWGYTF
TGTGCCAGCAGCCAAGGAGCGGGGTTGTGGGGCTACACCTTC
>TRBV5-1|once|TRBJ1-1|NA
CASSFESARDTEAFF
TGCGCCAGCAGCTTCGAATCGGCCAGGGACACTGAAGCTTTCTTT
>TRBV6-4|NA|TRBJ2-1|NA
CASRAGPSSYNEQFF
TGTGCCAGCAGGGCGGGCCCGAGCTCCTACAATGAGCAGTTCTTC
>TRBV11-2|few|TRBJ2-1|NA
CASSLELDYEQFF
TGTGCCAGCAGCTTAGAGTTAGACTATGAGCAGTTCTTC
>TRBV28|NA|TRBJ1-5|TRBD1
CASLNGQGDNQPQHF
TGTGCCAGCCTAAATGGACAGGGGGACAATCAGCCCCAGCATTTT
>TRBV7-9|NA|TRBJ2-1|NA
CASSFSVSYNEQFF
TGTGCCAGCAGCTTCTCCGTATCCTACAATGAGCAGTTCTTC
>TRBV7-8|NA|TRBJ1-5|NA
CASSQLWEGNQPQHF
TGTGCCAGCAGCCAATTGTGGGAGGGCAATCAGCCCCAGCATTTT
>TRBV5-1|NA|TRBJ2-3|TRBD2
CASSPGLAGGTDTQYF
TGCGCCAGCAGCCCGGGACTAGCGGGGGGCACAGATACGCAGTATTTT
>TRBV29-1|NA|TRBJ1-5|TRBD1
CSVRTGNDQPQHF
TGCAGCGTAAGGACAGGAAACGATCAGCCCCAGCATTTT
>TRBV6-5|NA|TRBJ2-1|TRBD2
CASSYHLAGVNNEQFF
TGTGCCAGCAGTTACCATCTAGCGGGGGTCAACAATGAGCAGTTCTTC
>TRBV6-1|NA|TRBJ1-5|TRBD1
CASSELAGGGIGNQPQHF
TGTGCCAGCAGTGAACTCGCAGGGGGAGGAATAGGCAATCAGCCCCAGCATTTT
>TRBV6-1|NA|TRBJ2-3|NA
CASSEDGGSTDTQYF
TGTGCCAGCAGTGAAGATGGGGGGAGCACAGATACGCAGTATTTT
>TRBV7-2|NA|TRBJ2-3|NA
CASSQGRDTQYF
TGTGCCAGCAGCCAGGGGCGGGATACGCAGTATTTT
>TRBV2|once|TRBJ2-1|TRBD1
CARRGQGAVNEQFF
TGTGCCAGGAGGGGACAGGGGGCGGTCAATGAGCAGTTCTTC
>TRBV5-3|NA|TRBJ1-6|TRBD1
CATKPNLDREDCNSPLHF
TGTGCCACTAAACCCAACTTGGACAGGGAAGATTGTAATTCACCCCTCCACTTT
>TRBV30|NA|TRBJ1-1|TRBD1
CAWSSGQGSTEAFF
TGTGCCTGGAGTTCCGGACAGGGAAGCACTGAAGCTTTCTTT
>TRBV7-2|NA|TRBJ2-7|TRBD1
CASSPSTGHSYEQYF
TGTGCCAGCAGCCCCTCGACAGGGCACTCCTACGAGCAGTACTTC
>TRBV10-2|NA|TRBJ2-5|NA
CASSDYKTQYF
TGCGCCAGCAGTGACTATAAGACCCAGTACTTC
>TRBV6-6|NA|TRBJ1-3|NA
CATRSVSGNTIYF
TGTGCCACCCGTTCGGTCTCTGGAAACACCATATATTTT
>TRBV5-1|NA|TRBJ1-6|NA
CASSLVWRDNSPLHF
TGCGCCAGCAGCTTGGTTTGGAGGGACAATTCACCCCTCCACTTT
>TRBV19|once|TRBJ1-2|NA
CASSQRLGTYYGYTF
TGTGCCAGTAGTCAGCGGCTCGGAACCTACTATGGCTACACCTTC
>TRBV2|NA|TRBJ2-1|TRBD1
CASSDRGINDNEQFF
TGTGCCAGCAGCGACAGGGGAATTAACGACAATGAGCAGTTCTTC
>TRBV28|NA|TRBJ2-1|NA
CASSTTLDFGVEQFF
TGTGCCAGCAGTACCACCCTGGACTTTGGTGTTGAGCAGTTCTTC
>TRBV5-8|NA|TRBJ1-5|NA
CASGPNLGGDQPQHF
TGTGCCAGCGGGCCGAACCTTGGGGGGGATCAGCCCCAGCATTTT
>TRBV7-2|NA|TRBJ2-1|TRBD2
CASTDLAGGYNEQFF
TGTGCCAGCACCGACCTAGCGGGGGGATACAATGAGCAGTTCTTC
>TRBV11-1|NA|TRBJ1-3|NA
CASSFGGNTIYF
TGTGCCAGCAGCTTCGGTGGAAACACCATATATTTT
>TRBV5-1|NA|TRBJ1-2|NA
CASTPGGRGPFDYGYTF
TGCGCCAGCACGCCGGGGGGCAGGGGCCCTTTTGACTATGGCTACACCTTC
>TRBV5-5|once|TRBJ1-5|NA
CASTRWQGNQPQHF
TGTGCCAGCACCAGATGGCAGGGCAATCAGCCCCAGCATTTT
>TRBV4-1|NA|TRBJ1-3|NA
CASSQDLSGAGNTIYF
TGCGCCAGCAGCCAAGATCTATCAGGGGCTGGAAACACCATATATTTT
>TRBV11-3|NA|TRBJ2-4|NA
CASSYQVSDIQYF
TGTGCCAGCAGCTACCAGGTTTCGGACATTCAGTACTTC
>TRBV9|NA|TRBJ1-6|NA
CASSASGQRLYNSPLHF
TGTGCCAGCAGCGCATCCGGACAGCGTCTCTATAATTCACCCCTCCACTTT